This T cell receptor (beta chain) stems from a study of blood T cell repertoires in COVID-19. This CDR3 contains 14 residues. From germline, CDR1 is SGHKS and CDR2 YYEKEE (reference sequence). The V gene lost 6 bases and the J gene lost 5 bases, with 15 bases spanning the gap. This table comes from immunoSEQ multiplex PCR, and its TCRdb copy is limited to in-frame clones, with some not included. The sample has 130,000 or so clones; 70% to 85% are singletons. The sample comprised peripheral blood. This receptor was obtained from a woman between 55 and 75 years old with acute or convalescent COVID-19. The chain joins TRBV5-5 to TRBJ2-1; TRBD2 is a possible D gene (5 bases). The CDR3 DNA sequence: TGTGCCAGCATCCTGGACTTTGGGGACAATGAGCAGTTCTTC. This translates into CASILDFGDNEQFF.